These 24 T cell receptor beta chains came from one sample sequenced in a study of CD8 T cells in Susac syndrome. After extraction with the RNeasy kit, about 0.45 to 1 ug of the RNA was reverse transcribed using random hexamers. In TCRdb, the immunoSEQ multiplex PCR reads were re-called with MiXCR into one record per CDR3 protein. Of about 130,000 distinct CDR3 sequences in the sample, 90% to 95% were seen once. Sequencing was performed on CD4+ T cells from PBMCs. These receptors all come from a human donor in good health.

The V and J genes are TRBV6-2 or TRBV6-3 and TRBJ2-7, with 9 bases identical to TRBD1. The V segment lost 8 bases and the J segment 6 bases; nucleotides outside the gene matches: 11. This CDR3 contains 14 residues. CDR1 and CDR2 (germline): MNHEY, SVGEGT. In DNA form, the CDR3 reads TGTGCCAGCTCGGAACAGGGGGCATTCGGCGAGCAGTACTTC. Protein sequence: CASSEQGAFGEQYF.

The chain has TRBV15 and TRBJ2-4; D unresolved. The CDR3 is made up of 14 amino acids. Germline-derived CDR1 and CDR2 are LNHNV and YYDKDF (reference sequence). V gave up 0 bases and J gave up 12 bases, with 15 bases separating them. The CDR3 nucleotides read TGTGCCACCAGCAGAGATCCGGGTCAAAATGCTCAGTACTTC. This encodes CATSRDPGQNAQYF. The whole variable domain, filled in from reference TRBV15 and TRBJ2-4, reads DAMVIQNPRYQVTQFGKPVTLSCSQTLNHNVMYWYQQKSSQAPKLLFHYYDKDFNNEADTPDNFQSRRPNTSFCFLDIRSPGLGDTAMYLCATSRDPGQNAQYFGAGTRLSVL.

V usage is TRBV19 and J usage is TRBJ2-3, with TRBD2 matching 11 bases. CDR1 and CDR2 (germline): LNHDA, SQIVND (reference sequence). CDR3 length equals 17 residues. V gave up 4 bases and J gave up 2 bases; unmatched junction bases: 8. The CDR3 region is CASSSRRLAGNTDTQYF. CDR3 in DNA: TGTGCCAGTAGTAGTAGGCGACTAGCGGGAAACACAGATACGCAGTATTTT.

V gene TRBV3-1 combines with J gene TRBJ1-1; D call uncertain. The V end lost 1 base, the J end lost 3 bases, and 9 bases lay between the germline ends. The CDR3 spans 14 residues. CDR1 and CDR2 (germline): LGHDT, YNNKEL (reference sequence). The CDR3 DNA reads as TGTGCCAGCAGCCAAGTTTCGGGGTACACTGAAGCTTTCTTT. Translated, it gives CASSQVSGYTEAFF.

The rearrangement links TRBV3-1 to TRBJ2-1; 7 bases are a match to TRBD1. This CDR3 is 14 amino acids long. The trim removed 3 bases at V and 7 bases at J, leaving 6 bases unmatched. Germline V lookup: CDR1 LGHDT, CDR2 YNNKEL (reference sequence). The CDR3 spells CASSHEDRKNEQFF. The CDR3 DNA is TGTGCCAGCAGCCATGAGGACAGGAAAAATGAGCAGTTCTTC.

This chain joins TRBV20-1 and TRBJ1-1; possible D gene TRBD1, 6 bases. The V gene lost 3 bases and the J gene lost 2 bases, with 16 bases spanning the gap. CDR1 and CDR2 from the germline V gene are DFQATT and SNEGSKA (reference sequence). The CDR3 covers 15 residues. The chain's CDR3 is CSASPWGGRNTEAFF. CDR3 in DNA: TGCAGTGCTAGTCCCTGGGGGGGCCGTAACACTGAAGCTTTCTTT.

The table lists this clonotype with a count of one. This sequence joins TRBV2 and TRBJ2-3; D not certain. CDR1 and CDR2 from the germline V gene are SNHLY and FYNNEI. Deletions cut 4 bases from V and 3 bases from J, with 8 bases between. The CDR3 is made up of 13 amino acids. The CDR3 region is CASSVIRTDTQYF. The CDR3 DNA follows: TGTGCCAGCAGTGTAATTCGGACAGATACGCAGTATTTT. The whole variable domain, filled in from reference TRBV2 and TRBJ2-3, reads EPEVTQTPSHQVTQMGQEVILRCVPISNHLYFYWYRQILGQKVEFLVSFYNNEISEKSEIFDDQFSVERPDGSNFTLKIRSTKLEDSAMYFCASSVIRTDTQYFGPGTRLTVL.

The chain links TRBV7-2 to TRBJ2-7; D is unresolved. Trimming took off 1 base at V and 2 bases at J, with 9 bases between the two ends. CDR1 is SGHTA and CDR2 is FQGNSA in the germline V gene. The CDR3 covers 14 residues. The CDR3 nucleotides read TGTGCCAGCAGCTTAGATAACGGGCCCTACGAGCAGTACTTC. Translation gives CASSLDNGPYEQYF.

The chain uses TRBV6-4 and TRBJ1-2, with D possibly being TRBD1 (6 bases). The CDR3 contains 15 residues. V gave up 6 bases and J gave up 2 bases, with 16 bases separating them. Germline V gene sequence: CDR1 MRHNA, CDR2 SNTAGT. CDR3 amino acids: CASRAAGTGNYGYTF. Here the CDR3 DNA reads TGTGCCAGCAGAGCGGCGGGTACAGGGAACTATGGCTACACCTTC.

This chain joins TRBV2 and TRBJ1-2; no reliable D call. V was cut by 9 bases and J by 2 bases, with 10 bases left in between. The CDR3 runs 12 residues. In germline, CDR1 is SNHLY, CDR2 FYNNEI. CDR3 sequence (DNA): TGTGCCAGGGCACTTCTGAACTATGGCTACACCTTC. Protein sequence: CARALLNYGYTF.

The genes are TRBV20-1 and TRBJ1-2, with D possibly matching TRBD1 (5 bases). This CDR3 contains 15 residues. The V and J ends lost 3 bases and 4 bases respectively, with 18 bases between them. Germline V gene sequence: CDR1 DFQATT, CDR2 SNEGSKA (reference sequence). The CDR3 DNA is TGCAGTGCTAGCCCCCGCCCCCTGGGGACCTATGGCTACACCTTC. Translation gives CSASPRPLGTYGYTF.

V usage is TRBV20-1 and J usage is TRBJ2-1, with D possibly TRBD2 on 7 matching bases. V was clipped by 7 bases and J by 0 bases, with 22 bases between them. The CDR3 runs 17 residues. Germline V gives CDR1 DFQATT, CDR2 SNEGSKA (reference sequence). The CDR3 sequence: CSVEGDSGLSSYNEQFF. CDR3 nucleotides: TGCAGTGTAGAGGGGGATAGCGGGCTGAGCTCCTACAATGAGCAGTTCTTC.

In DNA, the CDR3 is TGTGCCAGCTCTTCAGCGGCGAGCAATCAGCCCCAGCATTTT. As protein: CASSSAASNQPQHF. This rearrangement joins TRBV6-2 or TRBV6-3 to TRBJ1-5, with unresolved D. Germline V gene data show CDR1 as MNHEY and CDR2 as SVGEGT. This CDR3 comprises 14 residues. The germline V and J ends were trimmed by 8 bases and 1 base, with 12 bases remaining between them.

The genes are TRBV6-1 and TRBJ2-2; D may correspond to TRBD1 or TRBD2 (5 bases each). CDR3 length equals 16 residues. With 0 bases removed from V and 7 bases from J, the gap between germline ends came to 15 bases. Germline CDR1 is MNHNS and CDR2 is SASEGT. The CDR3 region has the DNA TGTGCCAGCAGTGAAGCCGGGGCCACCAACGGCGGGGAGCTGTTTTTT. This encodes CASSEAGATNGGELFF.

V usage is TRBV29-1 and J usage is TRBJ2-3; 9 bases match TRBD1. Germline V gene data show CDR1 as SQVTM and CDR2 as ANQGSEA. The J segment lost 2 bases and the V segment lost 4 bases, leaving 7 bases of the junction unmatched. This CDR3 has 15 residues. CDR3 sequence reads: CSVAVGTGPTDTQYF. CDR3 in DNA: TGCAGCGTTGCGGTTGGGACAGGGCCCACAGATACGCAGTATTTT.

The CDR3 reads CSAEGPLDSEQYF. The CDR3, as DNA: TGCAGCGCCGAGGGACCGCTGGACTCGGAGCAGTACTTC. The chain links TRBV29-1 to TRBJ2-7, with D perhaps matching TRBD1 or TRBD2 (5 bases each). V lost 7 bases to trimming and J lost 7 bases, with 20 bases between them. Germline assignment: CDR1 SQVTM and CDR2 ANQGSEA. The CDR3 runs 13 residues.

This clonotype has just one count. J is TRBJ2-1 and V is TRBV20-1; maybe TRBD1 (6 bases). V dropped 3 bases and J dropped 7 bases, with 16 bases sitting between them. The CDR3 loop spans 14 amino acids. Per germline, CDR1 DFQATT and CDR2 SNEGSKA (reference sequence). CDR3 coding DNA: TGCAGTGCTAGTGTGGATTCCCAGGGGAATGAGCAGTTCTTC. Translated, it gives CSASVDSQGNEQFF.

The V gene is TRBV20-1, the J gene TRBJ1-5, with TRBD1 matching 10 bases. The J segment lost 0 bases and the V segment lost 2 bases, leaving 10 bases of the junction unmatched. The CDR3 is 18 residues long. CDR1 is DFQATT, CDR2 SNEGSKA, per germline (reference sequence). CDR3 loop: CSARLATGGTPSNQPQHF. DNA of the CDR3: TGCAGTGCTAGACTCGCGACAGGGGGCACTCCTAGCAATCAGCCCCAGCATTTT.

This clonotype has a single count. The V call is TRBV7-9, the J call TRBJ1-1; 8 bases are shared with TRBD1. The trim removed 7 bases at V and 5 bases at J, leaving 6 bases unmatched. The CDR3 runs to 13 residues. The germline V gene has CDR1 SEHNR and CDR2 FQNEAQ (reference sequence). The CDR3 DNA sequence: TGTGCCAGCAACGGACAGGGAGGGACTGAAGCTTTCTTT. It yields the protein CASNGQGGTEAFF.

The V call is TRBV20-1, the J call TRBJ2-1, with TRBD2 matching over 13 bases. The V gene end was trimmed by 1 base and the J gene end by 4 bases; junction bases not matched to a gene: 7. CDR1 and CDR2 from the germline V gene are DFQATT and SNEGSKA (reference sequence). This CDR3 spans 17 amino acids. CDR3 protein: CSARGGLAGVRYNEQFF. CDR3 sequence (DNA): TGCAGTGCTAGAGGTGGACTAGCGGGAGTGAGATACAATGAGCAGTTCTTC.

The chain carries TRBV7-9 and TRBJ1-4; maybe TRBD1 (6 bases). Trimming removed 5 bases from V and 5 bases from J, with 15 bases in between. CDR3 length: 15 amino acids. Germline CDR1 SEHNR, CDR2 FQNEAQ (reference sequence). The CDR3 coding sequence is TGTGCCAGCAGCCCCGCCGACAGGTACAATGAAAAACTGTTTTTT. Amino acid sequence: CASSPADRYNEKLFF.

V gene TRBV20-1 combines with J gene TRBJ2-5; D not resolved. Germline values: CDR1 DFQATT, CDR2 SNEGSKA (reference sequence). V gave up 5 bases and J gave up 5 bases, with 12 bases separating them. The CDR3 is 12 residues long. The chain's CDR3 is CSAEAPGETQYF. CDR3 coding DNA: TGCAGTGCTGAGGCCCCCGGGGAGACCCAGTACTTC.

This chain connects TRBV7-8 to TRBJ2-2, with D tentatively TRBD1 (6 bases). From germline, CDR1 is SGHVS and CDR2 FQNEAQ. With 1 base removed from V and 4 bases from J, the gap between germline ends came to 13 bases. The CDR3 covers 16 residues. The CDR3 protein is CASSLERRGITGELFF. CDR3 in DNA: TGTGCCAGCAGCTTAGAAAGAAGGGGGATCACCGGGGAGCTGTTTTTT.

The genes are TRBV9 and TRBJ2-2, with D tentatively TRBD1 (5 bases). Germline V gene lookup returns CDR1 SGDLS and CDR2 YYNGEE. The V end was cut by 1 base, the J end by 6 bases, with 10 bases between. CDR3 length equals 14 residues. The DNA of the CDR3 is TGTGCCAGCAGCGTATCAGTAGGGGCCGGGGAGCTGTTTTTT. This translates into CASSVSVGAGELFF.